This T cell receptor beta chain was recovered during a study of PD-1 blockade in classical Hodgkin lymphoma. As for the study in general: Patients in the cohort were put on intravenous nivolumab, 3 mg/kg every 2 weeks.

Patients all relapsed after autologous stem cell transplantation, and there was variation in brentuximab vedotin exposure. After removal of 2 bases from V and 2 bases from J, the junction contained 2 bases not matched to a gene. Germline CDR1 LNHDA, CDR2 SQIVND (reference sequence). The CDR3 contains 14 residues. Findings and caveats of the study: By C4D1 there was a significant rise in CD4+ TCR diversity but not in CD8+ TCR diversity. For complete responders, baseline diversity was comparable to that of newly diagnosed patients.

Worth noting for this clone: The target antigen is unknown. Other nucleotide sequences in the sample specify the same CDR3.

Method: immunoSEQ multiplex PCR; TCRdb's copy keeps in-frame clones and lacks some. The table shows about 42,000 clones, with over 55% occurring only once. The sequenced sample was peripheral blood mononuclear cells (PBMCs), obtained at baseline. The chain is built from TRBV19 and TRBJ1-1, with 7 positions matching TRBD1. This sequence was found in a human donor with classical Hodgkin lymphoma. CDR3 amino acids: CASSIRQGNTEAFF. DNA of the CDR3: TGTGCCAGTAGTATACGACAGGGCAACACTGAAGCTTTCTTT.